This entry lists 23 T cell receptor beta chains sequenced from one sample in a study of Graves' ophthalmopathy and Graves' hyperthyroidism. Transcripts of RNA were the source for amplifying TCR beta CDR3 regions. Second-round multiplex PCR followed a first-round RT-PCR using HTBI primers. MiXCR was run by TCRdb on the multiplex PCR reads, yielding one entry per CDR3 protein. The data show around 1.1 million distinct CDR3 sequences, with 35% to 45% seen just once and around 10% held by the top ten. Sequencing was carried out using peripheral blood or thyroid tissue (not recorded which). These receptors were taken from an adult man with Graves' hyperthyroidism.

This clonotype was seen ten or more times. The rearrangement links TRBV4-3 to TRBJ2-5; D is uncertain. V lost 1 base to trimming and J lost 5 bases, with 8 bases between them. The CDR3 totals 13 residues. Germline lookup yields CDR1 LGHNA and CDR2 YSLEER. CDR3 nucleotide sequence: TGCGCCAGCAGCCAAGCTCCCGGCGAGACCCAGTACTTC. It encodes CASSQAPGETQYF.

This clonotype has at least ten counts. V gene TRBV29-1 combines with J gene TRBJ2-2; 10 bases line up with TRBD2. This CDR3 is built from 13 residues. The V gene end was trimmed by 5 bases and the J gene end by 8 bases; junction bases not matched to a gene: 5. Germline V lookup: CDR1 SQVTM, CDR2 ANQGSEA. CDR3 DNA: TGCAGCGTTACCTCTAGCGGGAGTGGGGAGCTGTTTTTT. It is translated as CSVTSSGSGELFF.

This clonotype turned up a few times. This chain joins TRBV27 and TRBJ1-5; 8 bases map to TRBD1. With 8 bases clipped from V and 6 bases from J, the junction kept 9 bases outside the gene matches. This CDR3 has 14 residues. Per germline, CDR1 MNHEY and CDR2 SMNVEV (reference sequence). CDR3 sequence reads: CASRQDRVGQPQHF. DNA for the CDR3: TGTGCCAGCCGTCAGGACAGGGTGGGTCAGCCCCAGCATTTT.

This clonotype came up many times. The rearrangement uses TRBV13 and TRBJ1-1; D ambiguous. The CDR3 is made up of 14 amino acids. Germline lookup yields CDR1 PRHDT and CDR2 FYEKMQ (reference sequence). Trimming pared 3 bases from V and 6 bases from J, leaving 14 bases between. The CDR3 DNA reads as TGTGCCAGCAGCTTCCCCGACCCTCCTTCTGAAGCTTTCTTT. Amino acid sequence: CASSFPDPPSEAFF.

This chain uses TRBV30 with TRBJ2-5; D is uncertain. Germline V gives CDR1 GTSNPN, CDR2 SVGIG (reference sequence). Trimming removed 4 bases from V and 2 bases from J, with 8 bases in between. The CDR3 contains 12 residues. The CDR3 loop is CAWKGYQETQYF. The DNA of the CDR3 is TGTGCCTGGAAGGGCTATCAAGAGACCCAGTACTTC.

The rearrangement joins TRBV5-6 to TRBJ2-2; D may match TRBD1 or TRBD2 (7 bases each). This CDR3 comprises 14 residues. The ends were cut back, 7 bases at V and 6 bases at J, with 16 bases in the middle. Germline-derived CDR1 and CDR2 are SGHDT and YYEEEE. The CDR3 here is CASGTGEGAGELFF. The CDR3 DNA sequence: TGTGCCAGCGGCACAGGGGAGGGCGCCGGGGAGCTGTTTTTT. Based on the CDR3 plus reference TRBV5-6 and TRBJ2-2, the full variable domain is DAGVTQSPTHLIKTRGQQVTLRCSPKSGHDTVSWYQQALGQGPQFIFQYYEEEERQRGNFPDRFSGHQFPNYSSELNVNALLLGDSALYLCASGTGEGAGELFFGEGSRLTVL.

Ten or more counts support this clonotype. The CDR3 DNA sequence: TGTGCCAGTTGCGGGATCGCCCAATCTAATGAAAAACTGTTTTTT. It yields the protein CASCGIAQSNEKLFF. The V and J genes are TRBV19 and TRBJ1-4, with D unclear. V lost 8 bases and J 3 bases, leaving 16 bases between the germline ends. Per germline, CDR1 LNHDA and CDR2 SQIVND (reference sequence). CDR3 size: 15 residues.

This clonotype was counted many times. J is TRBJ2-5 and V is TRBV2; D is perhaps TRBD1 or TRBD2 (5 bases each). Trimming cost V 4 bases and J 5 bases, with 14 bases left between them. The germline V gene has CDR1 SNHLY and CDR2 FYNNEI. This CDR3 has 14 residues. This chain's CDR3 is CASSGRGRGETQYF. CDR3 in DNA: TGTGCCAGCAGTGGTAGGGGCAGAGGGGAGACCCAGTACTTC.

The count of this clonotype is one. The chain uses TRBV12-3 or TRBV12-4 and TRBJ1-1; no definite D call. V was trimmed by 5 bases and J by 7 bases, leaving 14 bases between them. This CDR3 comprises 13 residues. The chain's CDR3 is CASSVPGVGEAFF. DNA of the CDR3: TGTGCCAGCAGTGTCCCCGGGGTAGGTGAAGCTTTCTTT.

This chain joins TRBV6-2 or TRBV6-3 and TRBJ2-7; D is possibly TRBD1 (6 bases). CDR3 length: 14 amino acids. Looked up from germline, CDR1 is MNHEY and CDR2 is SVGEGT. Trimming removed 6 bases from V and 1 base from J, with 13 bases in between. The CDR3 DNA is TGTGCCAGCAGCTTCACGGGACAATCCTACGAGCAGTACTTC. Amino acids: CASSFTGQSYEQYF.

CDR3 bases: TGTGCCAGCAGTTACGGGACCTCTGGGTACTACGAGCAGTACTTC. As protein: CASSYGTSGYYEQYF. The rearrangement uses TRBV7-8 and TRBJ2-7, with D tentatively TRBD1 or TRBD2 (5 bases each). The CDR3 spans 15 residues. Germline-derived CDR1 and CDR2 are SGHVS and FQNEAQ. Trimming stripped 6 bases from V and 3 bases from J, with 18 bases between.

Only a few counts were recorded for this clonotype. CDR3 nucleotide sequence: TGTGCCAGCAGTATCTTTTTGACAGGGGAAAACTATGGCTACACCTTC. Translation gives CASSIFLTGENYGYTF. The genes are TRBV12-3 or TRBV12-4 and TRBJ1-2, with 8 positions matching TRBD1. J was trimmed by 2 bases and V by 5 bases; bases with no gene match: 10. The CDR3 sequence is 16 residues long.

The genes are TRBV9 and TRBJ1-1; D gene unclear. The V gene lost 0 bases and the J gene lost 0 bases, with 12 bases spanning the gap. The CDR3 sequence is 16 residues long. CDR1 and CDR2 (germline): SGDLS, YYNGEE. CDR3 in amino acids: CASSVGPEMMNTEAFF. The CDR3 nucleotides are TGTGCCAGCAGCGTAGGCCCGGAGATGATGAACACTGAAGCTTTCTTT.

This clonotype was counted ten times or more. V usage is TRBV7-2 and J usage is TRBJ1-5; D is unresolved. Trimming cost V 2 bases and J 7 bases, with 6 bases left between them. This CDR3 contains 12 residues. Germline V gene data show CDR1 as SGHTA and CDR2 as FQGNSA. CDR3 region: CASSLSHQPQHF. CDR3 nucleotide sequence: TGTGCCAGCAGCTTATCCCACCAGCCCCAGCATTTT.

The table lists this clonotype with a count of one. The chain has TRBV20-1 and TRBJ2-7; 9 bases fit TRBD1. Germline lookup yields CDR1 DFQATT and CDR2 SNEGSKA (reference sequence). V was pared by 3 bases and J by 6 bases, with 3 bases of the junction left unmatched. The CDR3 runs to 12 residues. The CDR3 loop reads CSARGTGIEQYF. The CDR3 DNA sequence: TGCAGTGCTAGGGGGACAGGGATCGAGCAGTACTTC.

The chain uses TRBV29-1 and TRBJ1-2, with TRBD1 identical over 8 bases. Germline CDR1 SQVTM, CDR2 ANQGSEA. The CDR3 extends over 14 amino acids. The V gene end was trimmed by 0 bases and the J gene end by 4 bases; junction bases not matched to a gene: 4. This chain's CDR3 is CSVEDRTGSYGYTF. The CDR3 bases are TGCAGCGTTGAAGATCGGACAGGGAGCTATGGCTACACCTTC.

This sequence joins TRBV7-3 and TRBJ1-2; TRBD1 matches 7 bases. The CDR3 is 14 amino acids. Per the germline V gene, CDR1 is SGHTA and CDR2 is FQGTGA. J was trimmed by 6 bases and V by 3 bases; bases with no gene match: 7. Here the CDR3 DNA reads TGTGCCAGCAGCTTGGTACAGGGGCAGGATGGCTACACCTTC. Protein: CASSLVQGQDGYTF.

The chain joins TRBV12-3 or TRBV12-4 to TRBJ1-4, with D tentatively TRBD1 (6 bases). V dropped 8 bases and J dropped 7 bases, with 17 bases sitting between them. This CDR3 is built from 14 residues. The CDR3 DNA sequence: TGTGCCAGCGGACTATCAGGGGTTTCTGAAAAACTGTTTTTT. This sequence encodes CASGLSGVSEKLFF.

This clonotype was observed many times. The CDR3 nucleotides read TGCAGTGCTATCCCGACTGGCAACTATGGCTACACCTTC. This codes for CSAIPTGNYGYTF. The chain couples TRBV20-1 to TRBJ1-2; D gene uncertain. The CDR3 spans 13 residues. CDR1 is DFQATT, CDR2 SNEGSKA, per germline (reference sequence). V was trimmed by 4 bases and J by 2 bases, leaving 11 bases between them.

This clonotype was counted only a few times. The rearrangement uses TRBV6-5 and TRBJ2-7; D is perhaps TRBD1 (6 bases). Per the germline V gene, CDR1 is MNHEY and CDR2 is SVGAGI. This CDR3 region has 15 residues. The V gene lost 0 bases and the J gene lost 2 bases, with 11 bases spanning the gap. The CDR3 sequence: CASSYSTRGPYEQYF. CDR3 sequence (DNA): TGTGCCAGCAGTTACTCGACCAGGGGCCCCTACGAGCAGTACTTC.

This rearrangement joins TRBV12-3 or TRBV12-4 to TRBJ1-4, with TRBD1 identical over 10 bases. There are 14 residues in the CDR3. V dropped 5 bases and J dropped 7; count of bases not matched to a gene: 4. CDR3 in amino acids: CASSRDRGLEKLFF. The CDR3 DNA follows: TGTGCCAGCAGTCGGGACAGGGGTCTTGAAAAACTGTTTTTT.

The chain is built from TRBV5-1 and TRBJ2-5, with D unresolved. This CDR3 has 16 residues. Trimming took 4 bases from V and 4 from J, leaving 20 bases between them. Germline CDR1 SGHRS, CDR2 YFSETQ. CDR3 amino acids: CASSMPRLEWTETQYF. In nucleotides, the CDR3 is TGCGCCAGCAGCATGCCTCGACTGGAATGGACAGAGACCCAGTACTTC.

CDR3 nucleotides: TGTGCCAGCAGCGGGAGTGTTGGTGAGCAGTACTTC. Its protein product is CASSGSVGEQYF. The rearrangement joins TRBV7-8 to TRBJ2-7; a weak D match, TRBD2 (5 bases). The germline V and J ends were trimmed by 5 bases and 7 bases, with 12 bases remaining between them. Germline V gene lookup returns CDR1 SGHVS and CDR2 FQNEAQ. This CDR3 is built from 12 residues. Looking up the rest from reference TRBV7-8 and TRBJ2-7 gives the full variable domain: GAGVSQSPRYKVAKRGQDVALRCDPISGHVSLFWYQQALGQGPEFLTYFQNEAQLDKSGLPSDRFFAERPEGSVSTLKIQRTQQEDSAVYLCASSGSVGEQYFGPGTRLTVT.